Listed here are 32 T cell receptor beta chains from one sample, sequenced in a study of glioma-infiltrating T cells after dendritic cell vaccination. Sequencing was performed with immunoSEQ multiplex PCR; in TCRdb, only in-frame clones are kept and a portion is missing. Seen here are about 92,000 clones, more than 75% observed once, and the top ten hold about 15%. Here the sequenced sample was blood, taken before dendritic cell vaccination. The receptors come from a human donor with glioblastoma.

The rearrangement uses TRBV7-3 and TRBJ1-2, with D uncertain. V was shortened by 2 bases and J by 5 bases, with 9 bases between the two germline ends. Germline assignment: CDR1 SGHTA and CDR2 FQGTGA. The CDR3 length is 13 residues. This chain's CDR3 is CASSLAEGYGYTF. The CDR3, as DNA: TGTGCCAGCAGCTTAGCCGAGGGTTATGGCTACACCTTC.

This chain joins TRBV19 and TRBJ2-2; a weak D match, TRBD1 (5 bases). Trimming stripped 3 bases from V and 3 bases from J, with 8 bases between. The CDR3 runs 14 residues. Germline V gene sequence: CDR1 LNHDA, CDR2 SQIVND (reference sequence). Here the CDR3 reads CASSILTDTGELFF. CDR3 coding DNA: TGTGCCAGTAGTATCTTGACAGACACCGGGGAGCTGTTTTTT.

The chain joins TRBV30 to TRBJ1-1; 9 bases are shared with TRBD1. Losses at the gene ends were 3 bases for V and 1 base for J; bases not matched to a gene: 0. This CDR3 comprises 13 residues. Germline V gives CDR1 GTSNPN, CDR2 SVGIG (reference sequence). The CDR3 region has the DNA TGTGCCTGGAGACAGGGGGCGAACACTGAAGCTTTCTTT. This encodes CAWRQGANTEAFF.

The V and J genes are TRBV4-3 and TRBJ2-7; a possible D gene is TRBD2 (5 bases). The ends were cut back, 4 bases at V and 0 bases at J, with 13 bases in the middle. CDR1 is LGHNA, CDR2 YSLEER, per germline. CDR3 length: 15 residues. The CDR3 spells CASSPDYGLSYEQYF. CDR3 nucleotides: TGCGCCAGCAGCCCAGACTACGGACTCTCCTACGAGCAGTACTTC.

The chain links TRBV5-1 to TRBJ2-1; 11 bases align to TRBD2. Germline V CDR1 and CDR2: SGHRS, YFSETQ. The CDR3 loop spans 17 amino acids. Unmatched junction bases numbered 7, after V lost 4 bases and J lost 1 base. The CDR3 DNA sequence: TGCGCCAGCAGCCTGGAATTAGCGGGAGGGTCCTACAATGAGCAGTTCTTC. It translates to CASSLELAGGSYNEQFF. The whole variable domain, filled in from reference TRBV5-1 and TRBJ2-1, reads KAGVTQTPRYLIKTRGQQVTLSCSPISGHRSVSWYQQTPGQGLQFLFEYFSETQRNKGNFPGRFSGRQFSNSRSEMNVSTLELGDSALYLCASSLELAGGSYNEQFFGPGTRLTVL.

The sample holds one count of this clone. This rearrangement joins TRBV15 to TRBJ2-7; D is undetermined. V was cut by 0 bases and J by 2 bases, with 11 bases left in between. The CDR3 loop spans 15 amino acids. Germline values: CDR1 LNHNV, CDR2 YYDKDF (reference sequence). The CDR3 bases are TGTGCCACCAGCAGAGATGCTGACTCCACCTACGAGCAGTACTTC. This codes for CATSRDADSTYEQYF.

This chain links TRBV7-6 with TRBJ2-7; TRBD1 matches at 7 bases. The CDR3 sequence is 13 residues long. Trimming cost V 3 bases and J 5 bases; bases outside gene matches: 4. Germline lookup yields CDR1 SGHVS and CDR2 FNYEAQ. This chain's CDR3 is CASSLRGLDEQYF. The CDR3 coding sequence is TGTGCCAGCAGCTTGAGGGGGCTTGACGAGCAGTACTTC.

The chain links TRBV30 to TRBJ2-7, with 12 nucleotides matching TRBD2. V gave up 6 bases and J gave up 9 bases; unmatched junction bases: 15. The germline V gene has CDR1 GTSNPN and CDR2 SVGIG (reference sequence). The CDR3 is 15 residues long. CDR3 sequence reads: CACPGGGTSGPRQYF. The CDR3 nucleotides are TGTGCCTGCCCTGGGGGGGGGACTAGCGGGCCGAGGCAGTACTTC.

The CDR3 region has the DNA TGTGCCAGCAGTTTAGGGGCGAGGTGGAATGAAAAACTGTTTTTT. Its protein product is CASSLGARWNEKLFF. V usage is TRBV28 and J usage is TRBJ1-4, with D possibly TRBD1 on 5 matching bases. The CDR3 has 15 amino acids. In germline, CDR1 is MDHEN, CDR2 SYDVKM. Between the trimmed V and J ends, which lost 2 bases and 5 bases, there was a span of 12 bases.

This chain joins TRBV5-4 and TRBJ1-2, with 8 bases matching TRBD1. CDR1 is SGHNT, CDR2 YYREEE, per germline (reference sequence). Trimming took 5 bases from V and 0 from J; bases not matched to a gene: 15. This CDR3 comprises 18 residues. CDR3 bases: TGTGCCAGCAGGCCTGGACAGGGTTGGACCCGAGCTAACTATGGCTACACCTTC. Translating gives CASRPGQGWTRANYGYTF.

This chain links TRBV27 with TRBJ2-7; 14 bases align to TRBD2. CDR1 and CDR2 (germline): MNHEY, SMNVEV (reference sequence). The CDR3 runs to 15 residues. Trimming at V came to 5 bases and at J to 4 bases, leaving 4 bases not matched to a gene. The CDR3 DNA is TGTGCCAGCAGTCCGAGACTAGCGGGGGGGTACGAGCAGTACTTC. Its protein is CASSPRLAGGYEQYF.

The chain carries TRBV13 and TRBJ2-4; 7 bases fit TRBD1. The length of the CDR3 is 15 residues. V trimming: 1 base; J trimming: 1 base; junction bases outside the gene matches: 1. Germline values: CDR1 PRHDT, CDR2 FYEKMQ (reference sequence). CDR3 region: CASSLEGAAKNIQYF. The CDR3 coding sequence is TGTGCCAGCAGCTTAGAGGGGGCGGCCAAAAACATTCAGTACTTC.

J is TRBJ2-7 and V is TRBV18; 9 nucleotides agree with TRBD1. The CDR3 is 15 residues long. Germline V CDR1 and CDR2: KGHSH, LQKENI. The V and J ends lost 3 bases and 8 bases, in that order; junction bases with no gene match: 11. The CDR3: CASSPGAGQGSKQYF. The CDR3 bases are TGTGCCAGCTCACCCGGTGCGGGACAGGGTTCCAAGCAGTACTTC. Using reference TRBV18 and TRBJ2-7 for the parts outside the CDR3, the full variable domain is NAGVMQNPRHLVRRRGQEARLRCSPMKGHSHVYWYRQLPEEGLKFMVYLQKENIIDESGMPKERFSAEFPKEGPSILRIQQVVRGDSAAYFCASSPGAGQGSKQYFGPGTRLTVT.

The chain carries TRBV29-1 and TRBJ1-2; 12 bases are a match to TRBD1. Germline V gene lookup returns CDR1 SQVTM and CDR2 ANQGSEA. Trimming cost V 3 bases and J 5 bases; bases outside gene matches: 7. The CDR3 consists of 15 residues. In DNA, the CDR3 is TGCAGCGTTGACGAGGGGACAGGGGGCCGGTATGGCTACACCTTC. It specifies CSVDEGTGGRYGYTF.

The chain combines TRBV19 with TRBJ2-1; 7 nucleotides match TRBD2. J was trimmed by 7 bases and V by 3 bases; bases with no gene match: 9. Germline loops: CDR1 LNHDA, CDR2 SQIVND (reference sequence). There are 15 residues in the CDR3. The CDR3 coding sequence is TGTGCCAGTAGTATCGGGGGGAGTCCCCCGAATGAGCAGTTCTTC. It encodes CASSIGGSPPNEQFF.

This chain uses TRBV29-1 with TRBJ1-1, with TRBD1 identical over 7 bases. This CDR3 has 14 amino acids. Trimming cost V 5 bases and J 2 bases; bases outside gene matches: 8. Germline V gene lookup returns CDR1 SQVTM and CDR2 ANQGSEA. The CDR3 nucleotides read TGCAGCGTTAGACAGGGTTTTATAAACACTGAAGCTTTCTTT. This encodes CSVRQGFINTEAFF.

The table lists this clone with a few counts. V gene TRBV5-6 combines with J gene TRBJ2-7; D remains unclear. V lost 4 bases to trimming and J lost 0 bases, with 11 bases between them. CDR1 is SGHDT, CDR2 YYEEEE, per germline. The length of the CDR3 is 14 residues. In DNA, the CDR3 is TGTGCCAGCAGCAAAACACAAGTCTCCTACGAGCAGTACTTC. Its protein is CASSKTQVSYEQYF. The whole variable domain, filled in from reference TRBV5-6 and TRBJ2-7, reads DAGVTQSPTHLIKTRGQQVTLRCSPKSGHDTVSWYQQALGQGPQFIFQYYEEEERQRGNFPDRFSGHQFPNYSSELNVNALLLGDSALYLCASSKTQVSYEQYFGPGTRLTVT.

The chain links TRBV6-5 to TRBJ2-5; TRBD1 is a possible D gene (5 bases). The CDR3 sequence is 14 residues long. CDR1 is MNHEY and CDR2 is SVGAGI in the germline V gene. V lost 5 bases and J lost 0, with 10 bases in between. This CDR3 is CASSTQEYQETQYF. CDR3 nucleotide sequence: TGTGCCAGCAGTACACAGGAGTACCAAGAGACCCAGTACTTC.

The chain carries TRBV7-9 and TRBJ2-7, with 10 bases matching TRBD1. V lost 4 bases and J lost 0; bases outside the gene matches: 12. Germline V gene data show CDR1 as SEHNR and CDR2 as FQNEAQ (reference sequence). The CDR3 contains 18 residues. CDR3 region: CASSSLPGTGDRSYEQYF. Here the CDR3 DNA reads TGTGCCAGCAGCTCCCTCCCCGGGACAGGGGACCGCTCCTACGAGCAGTACTTC.

The chain combines TRBV29-1 with TRBJ2-3, with 8 bases matching TRBD1. The CDR3 loop spans 17 amino acids. Trimming took 6 bases from V and 2 from J; bases not matched to a gene: 16. The germline CDR1 and CDR2 sequences are SQVTM and ANQGSEA. CDR3 protein: CSVPGTGVGGVTDTQYF. CDR3 DNA: TGCAGCGTACCCGGGACAGGAGTAGGGGGAGTCACAGATACGCAGTATTTT.

The CDR3 spells CASSQEVWGDTEAFF. CDR3 nucleotide sequence: TGCGCCAGCAGCCAAGAGGTCTGGGGCGACACTGAAGCTTTCTTT. V and J are TRBV4-1 and TRBJ1-1, with D maybe TRBD1 (5 bases). Germline V gives CDR1 MGHRA, CDR2 YSYEKL. The CDR3 has 15 amino acids. With 0 bases removed from V and 3 bases from J, the gap between germline ends came to 11 bases.

The chain is built from TRBV6-1 and TRBJ2-5; 8 bases are a match to TRBD2. After removal of 0 bases from V and 1 base from J, the junction contained 10 bases not matched to a gene. Looked up from germline, CDR1 is MNHNS and CDR2 is SASEGT. The CDR3 has 18 amino acids. The CDR3 DNA follows: TGTGCCAGCAGTGAAGCGCTTCTGGCTAGCGGGCCCCAAGAGACCCAGTACTTC. Translated, it gives CASSEALLASGPQETQYF.

The chain links TRBV29-1 to TRBJ1-2; 10 bases fit TRBD1. V dropped 6 bases and J dropped 4; count of bases not matched to a gene: 14. CDR1 is SQVTM and CDR2 is ANQGSEA in the germline V gene. The CDR3 length is 16 residues. The CDR3, as DNA: TGCAGCGTGGGGGACAGGGGCGCCGATGCTACCTATGGCTACACCTTC. Amino acids: CSVGDRGADATYGYTF.

The chain couples TRBV6-5 to TRBJ1-2; D gene ambiguous. The CDR3 extends over 13 amino acids. CDR1 and CDR2 (germline): MNHEY, SVGAGI. The V and J ends lost 4 bases and 4 bases respectively, with 10 bases between them. CDR3 in DNA: TGTGCCAGCAGTTTCCTCTCCTCCTATGGCTACACCTTC. This gives the protein CASSFLSSYGYTF.

The chain couples TRBV7-2 to TRBJ2-3, with 13 positions matching TRBD2. The V and J ends lost 4 bases and 1 base, in that order; junction bases with no gene match: 5. The CDR3 runs 17 residues. CDR1 SGHTA and CDR2 FQGNSA come from the germline V gene. This chain's CDR3 is CASSSPGLAGRTDTQYF. The CDR3 nucleotides are TGTGCCAGCAGCTCACCGGGACTAGCGGGGCGCACAGATACGCAGTATTTT.

The chain couples TRBV19 to TRBJ2-1; D uncertain. V lost 2 bases and J 7 bases, leaving 9 bases between the germline ends. This CDR3 contains 13 residues. The germline CDR1 and CDR2 sequences are LNHDA and SQIVND (reference sequence). The CDR3, as DNA: TGTGCCAGTAGTATATTACAGACAAATGAGCAGTTCTTC. The encoded protein is CASSILQTNEQFF.

The chain links TRBV7-2 to TRBJ2-4; TRBD1 matches 8 bases. J was trimmed by 4 bases and V by 1 base; bases with no gene match: 3. Germline-derived CDR1 and CDR2 are SGHTA and FQGNSA. The CDR3 has 15 residues. For the CDR3, the DNA is TGTGCCAGCAGCTTAGTTAGGACAGGGAAAAACATTCAGTACTTC. Translation: CASSLVRTGKNIQYF.

The V call is TRBV27, the J call TRBJ2-1; 7 bases match TRBD2. The CDR3 is made up of 16 amino acids. J was trimmed by 5 bases and V by 2 bases; bases with no gene match: 9. Per germline, CDR1 MNHEY and CDR2 SMNVEV (reference sequence). CDR3 sequence: CASSLIGGAGDNEQFF. The CDR3 DNA is TGTGCCAGCAGTTTAATTGGAGGGGCGGGGGACAATGAGCAGTTCTTC.

The CDR3 DNA is TGTGCCAGCAGCACTGAGACAGGGAACACTGAAGCTTTCTTT. It codes for CASSTETGNTEAFF. This chain uses TRBV7-2 with TRBJ1-1; D possibly corresponds to TRBD1 (6 bases). The germline V gene has CDR1 SGHTA and CDR2 FQGNSA. The ends were cut back, 5 bases at V and 1 base at J, with 11 bases in the middle. This CDR3 is 14 amino acids long.

This clone is a singleton in its sample. The rearrangement joins TRBV29-1 to TRBJ2-7, with D possibly matching TRBD1 (6 bases). The germline CDR1 and CDR2 sequences are SQVTM and ANQGSEA. This CDR3 has 12 residues. V was shortened by 6 bases and J by 3 bases, with 12 bases between the two germline ends. CDR3 amino acids: CSVEQGIYEQYF. In DNA, the CDR3 is TGCAGCGTCGAACAGGGCATCTACGAGCAGTACTTC.

The V and J genes are TRBV4-1 and TRBJ2-7, with 7 bases that match TRBD2. Looked up from germline, CDR1 is MGHRA and CDR2 is YSYEKL. This CDR3 spans 15 amino acids. V trimming: 4 bases; J trimming: 5 bases; junction bases outside the gene matches: 11. The CDR3 coding sequence is TGCGCCAGCAGCCGACTCGGACTAGACTTAAACGAGCAGTACTTC. This gives the protein CASSRLGLDLNEQYF.

This clone appeared once. V gene TRBV5-4 combines with J gene TRBJ2-1, with a possible D match to TRBD1 (5 bases). This CDR3 region has 15 residues. Trimming removed 3 bases at V and 7 bases at J, with 17 bases between. Germline V gene lookup returns CDR1 SGHNT and CDR2 YYREEE (reference sequence). Here the CDR3 reads CASSSARTGSNEQFF. CDR3 coding DNA: TGTGCCAGCAGCTCCGCGCGAACAGGATCGAATGAGCAGTTCTTC.